One and the same sample provided the 23 T cell receptor beta chains below, sequenced in a study of T cell responses to AZD1222 COVID-19 vaccine. Clones were read by immunoSEQ multiplex PCR, and TCRdb kept only the in-frame ones, dropping some. Found here are roughly 110,000 clones, 87% of them singletons; the top ten hold 3.5% to 4.5%. Here the sequenced sample was peripheral blood, taken on day 0 of AZD1222 vaccination. The receptors here all came from an adult in good health.

V is TRBV29-1 and J is TRBJ1-2; no firm D call. V dropped 4 bases and J dropped 0 bases, with 9 bases sitting between them. Germline values: CDR1 SQVTM, CDR2 ANQGSEA. The CDR3 has 13 amino acids. CDR3 in amino acids: CSVGAASNYGYTF. The CDR3 coding sequence is TGCAGCGTTGGAGCAGCCTCTAACTATGGCTACACCTTC.

The chain recombines TRBV7-3 with TRBJ1-2; D not resolved. Trimming left V 1 base short and J 1 base short, with 10 bases between. There are 15 residues in the CDR3. Germline V gives CDR1 SGHTA, CDR2 FQGTGA. CDR3 nucleotide sequence: TGTGCCAGCAGCTTAAGTGGTGGGGATAACTATGGCTACACCTTC. Translation gives CASSLSGGDNYGYTF.

The gene calls are TRBV5-1 and TRBJ2-1, with D perhaps matching TRBD2 (6 bases). The CDR3 has 14 amino acids. The ends were cut back, 3 bases at V and 2 bases at J, with 9 bases in the middle. Germline loops: CDR1 SGHRS, CDR2 YFSETQ. CDR3 sequence: CASSSGGAYNEQFF. The CDR3 DNA is TGCGCCAGCAGCTCAGGAGGGGCCTACAATGAGCAGTTCTTC. Full variable domain (rest looked up from reference TRBV5-1 and TRBJ2-1): KAGVTQTPRYLIKTRGQQVTLSCSPISGHRSVSWYQQTPGQGLQFLFEYFSETQRNKGNFPGRFSGRQFSNSRSEMNVSTLELGDSALYLCASSSGGAYNEQFFGPGTRLTVL.

The chain has TRBV30 and TRBJ1-5; D possibly corresponds to TRBD1 (5 bases). V lost 0 bases, J lost 5 bases, and 11 bases lay in between. CDR3 length: 14 amino acids. In germline, CDR1 is GTSNPN, CDR2 SVGIG (reference sequence). The CDR3 protein is CAWSVRQGDQPQHF. In nucleotides, the CDR3 is TGTGCCTGGAGTGTGAGGCAGGGCGATCAGCCCCAGCATTTT. Supplemented by reference TRBV30 and TRBJ1-5, the full variable domain reads SQTIHQWPATLVQPVGSPLSLECTVEGTSNPNLYWYRQAAGRGLQLLFYSVGIGQISSEVPQNLSASRPQDRQFILSSKKLLLSDSGFYLCAWSVRQGDQPQHFGDGTRLSIL.

The chain has TRBV4-3 and TRBJ2-2; 7 bases agree with TRBD2. With 0 bases clipped from V and 6 bases from J, the junction kept 13 bases outside the gene matches. Per germline, CDR1 LGHNA and CDR2 YSLEER. The CDR3 runs to 18 residues. CDR3 nucleotides: TGCGCCAGCAGCCAAGAGGTGGGCGGGAGTCTCGGGGCCGGGGAGCTGTTTTTT. Its translation is CASSQEVGGSLGAGELFF.

The V and J genes are TRBV4-1 and TRBJ1-2; perhaps TRBD1 as D (6 bases). Between the trimmed V and J ends, which lost 0 bases and 1 base, there was a span of 12 bases. CDR1 MGHRA and CDR2 YSYEKL come from the germline V gene. This CDR3 comprises 16 residues. For the CDR3, the DNA is TGCGCCAGCAGCCAAGATCGTGCAGGGGTTAACTATGGCTACACCTTC. Protein sequence: CASSQDRAGVNYGYTF.

The chain uses TRBV11-3 and TRBJ2-1; D is undetermined. This CDR3 contains 11 residues. V dropped 1 base and J dropped 10 bases, with 5 bases sitting between them. Germline loops: CDR1 SGHNT, CDR2 YENEEA. In DNA form, the CDR3 reads TGTGCCAGCAGCTTAGGTGAAGAGCAGTTCTTC. It codes for CASSLGEEQFF.

J is TRBJ1-3 and V is TRBV23-1, with 7 bases fitting TRBD1. TRBV23-1 qualifies as an ORF whose function is uncertain. The CDR3 has 21 residues. Trimming at V came to 2 bases and at J to 4 bases, leaving 23 bases not matched to a gene. CDR3 sequence: CASSQRGDRKPNSPTGNTIYF. Here the CDR3 DNA reads TGCGCCAGCAGTCAAAGGGGGGACAGAAAACCTAATTCGCCTACAGGAAACACCATATATTTT.

The chain combines TRBV7-2 with TRBJ2-7; 11 bases are a match to TRBD2. The CDR3 is made up of 15 amino acids. The V gene end was trimmed by 5 bases and the J gene end by 1 base; junction bases not matched to a gene: 4. Germline V gene lookup returns CDR1 SGHTA and CDR2 FQGNSA. The DNA for the CDR3 is TGTGCCAGCAGCATACTAGCGGGGGCGTCCTACGAGCAGTACTTC. Translated, it gives CASSILAGASYEQYF. Full variable domain (remainder filled in from reference TRBV7-2 and TRBJ2-7): GAGVSQSPSNKVTEKGKDVELRCDPISGHTALYWYRQSLGQGLEFLIYFQGNSAPDKSGLPSDRFSAERTGGSVSTLTIQRTQQEDSAVYLCASSILAGASYEQYFGPGTRLTVT.

This clone has only one observation. The chain couples TRBV3-1 (or the pseudogene TRBV3-2) to TRBJ1-3, with unresolved D. Germline V CDR1 and CDR2: LGHDT, YNNKEL (reference sequence). This CDR3 comprises 14 residues. V was cut by 4 bases and J by 0 bases, with 7 bases left in between. CDR3 protein: CASSPDGSGNTIYF. Written as DNA, the CDR3 is TGTGCCAGCAGCCCGGACGGCTCTGGAAACACCATATATTTT.

The V gene is TRBV3-1 (or the pseudogene TRBV3-2), the J gene TRBJ2-3; TRBD2 is a possible D gene (5 bases). In germline, CDR1 is LGHDT, CDR2 YNNKEL (reference sequence). The CDR3 sequence is 14 residues long. Trimming pared 5 bases from V and 2 bases from J, leaving 11 bases between. CDR3 in DNA: TGTGCCAGCAGCTCGACGGGATCCACAGATACGCAGTATTTT. It codes for CASSSTGSTDTQYF.

The rearrangement uses TRBV6-2 or TRBV6-3 and TRBJ2-7, with 8 bases aligning to TRBD1. This CDR3 contains 16 residues. Germline CDR1 MNHEY, CDR2 SVGEGT. J was trimmed by 0 bases and V by 0 bases; bases with no gene match: 4. In DNA form, the CDR3 reads TGTGCCAGCAGTTACTCTTACAGGGGGAGCTCCTACGAGCAGTACTTC. This codes for CASSYSYRGSSYEQYF.

Concerning this clone itself: Other DNA sequences in this specimen translate into the identical CDR3. The chain combines TRBV4-3 with TRBJ1-5, with D possibly being TRBD1 (5 bases). The V end was cut by 0 bases, the J end by 7 bases, with 10 bases between. CDR1 is LGHNA, CDR2 YSLEER, per germline. CDR3 size: 14 residues. The CDR3 region is CASSQDRVGQPQHF. DNA for the CDR3: TGCGCCAGCAGCCAAGACAGGGTAGGGCAGCCCCAGCATTTT.

CDR3 loop: CASSYSGTGNTIYF. In nucleotides, the CDR3 is TGTGCCAGCAGTTACTCGGGAACTGGAAACACCATATATTTT. The chain uses TRBV6-2 or TRBV6-3 and TRBJ1-3, with no clear D. This CDR3 region has 14 residues. Germline-derived CDR1 and CDR2 are MNHEY and SVGEGT. The V end lost 0 bases, the J end lost 2 bases, and 5 bases lay between the germline ends.

The chain combines TRBV7-9 with TRBJ1-1; 9 nucleotides align to TRBD1. The CDR3 is 15 residues long. Germline lookup yields CDR1 SEHNR and CDR2 FQNEAQ (reference sequence). The V gene end was trimmed by 5 bases and the J gene end by 1 base; junction bases not matched to a gene: 5. CDR3 nucleotides: TGTGCCAGCAGCGGACAGGGGTTAGGGAACACTGAAGCTTTCTTT. It translates to CASSGQGLGNTEAFF.

The chain links TRBV7-7 to TRBJ2-1; tentative D call: TRBD1 (5 bases). The CDR3 is 15 amino acids. Looked up from germline, CDR1 is SSHAT and CDR2 is FNYEAQ (reference sequence). Trimming took 1 base from V and 4 from J, leaving 11 bases between them. The CDR3 DNA reads TGTGCCAGCAGCTTAGGTACGACAGATTACAATGAGCAGTTCTTC. This encodes CASSLGTTDYNEQFF.

This clone has just one count. This chain links TRBV3-1 (or the pseudogene TRBV3-2) with TRBJ1-1; a possible D gene is TRBD1 (6 bases). V was trimmed by 6 bases and J by 6 bases, leaving 17 bases between them. Germline-derived CDR1 and CDR2 are LGHDT and YNNKEL (reference sequence). The CDR3 is made up of 14 amino acids. In nucleotides, the CDR3 is TGTGCCAGCAGACTTAACATCAGGGGAGCTGAAGCTTTCTTT. Translated, it gives CASRLNIRGAEAFF.

The chain combines TRBV7-3 with TRBJ2-1; 9 bases agree with TRBD2. The CDR3 covers 16 residues. Germline V gene data show CDR1 as SGHTA and CDR2 as FQGTGA. With V trimmed by 2 bases and J by 7 bases, 9 bases remained unmatched. CDR3 sequence: CASSLWREGLRNEQFF. CDR3 in DNA: TGTGCCAGCAGCTTATGGCGGGAGGGCCTGAGGAATGAGCAGTTCTTC.

The genes are TRBV6-4 and TRBJ2-1; D remains unclear. This CDR3 contains 14 residues. The V end lost 4 bases, the J end lost 3 bases, and 10 bases lay between the germline ends. Germline assignment: CDR1 MRHNA and CDR2 SNTAGT. The CDR3 DNA sequence: TGTGCCAGCAGTGGCGCGGCAGACTACAATGAGCAGTTCTTC. Its protein is CASSGAADYNEQFF.

V gene TRBV5-4 combines with J gene TRBJ1-2, with TRBD1 matching 8 bases. Germline V gene data show CDR1 as SGHNT and CDR2 as YYREEE (reference sequence). The junction had 7 bases not matched to a gene; V was cut back by 5 bases and J by 4 bases. The CDR3 has 14 residues. CDR3 residues: CASSPGTGIYGYTF. The CDR3 coding sequence is TGTGCCAGCAGTCCCGGGACAGGAATCTATGGCTACACCTTC.

This clone has only one observation. The chain links TRBV7-2 to TRBJ2-1; the D is unclear. The V and J ends lost 4 bases and 4 bases respectively, with 8 bases between them. Germline lookup yields CDR1 SGHTA and CDR2 FQGNSA. CDR3 length: 13 residues. This chain's CDR3 is CASSSEIYNEQFF. Written as DNA, the CDR3 is TGTGCCAGCAGCTCTGAGATATACAATGAGCAGTTCTTC.

In this sample, this clone turned up a few times. This chain joins TRBV6-5 and TRBJ1-2; D is perhaps TRBD1 (5 bases). This CDR3 comprises 14 residues. Germline V gives CDR1 MNHEY, CDR2 SVGAGI. V dropped 10 bases and J dropped 8 bases, with 23 bases sitting between them. This CDR3 is CAIHLGGWEGGYTF. In DNA, the CDR3 is TGTGCCATACACCTCGGGGGATGGGAGGGCGGCTACACCTTC.

This rearrangement joins TRBV7-2 to TRBJ2-1, with a possible D match to TRBD1 (6 bases). The CDR3 is made up of 13 amino acids. Germline CDR1 reads SGHTA; CDR2 reads FQGNSA. The germline V and J ends were trimmed by 1 base and 9 bases, with 10 bases remaining between them. The CDR3 reads CASSLGTVLEQFF. CDR3 sequence (DNA): TGTGCCAGCAGCTTAGGGACAGTTCTTGAGCAGTTCTTC.